This T cell receptor beta chain was sequenced in a study of tumor-infiltrating lymphocytes in oesophageal squamous cell carcinoma. This clonotype appeared many times. Germline V CDR1 and CDR2: MNHNS, SASEGT. V lost 8 bases and J lost 1; bases outside the gene matches: 10. This CDR3 has 16 amino acids. TCRdb re-called the PCR reads through MiXCR, storing one row per CDR3 protein. The repertoire holds 10,000 to 15,000 distinct CDR3 sequences, with 52% as singletons. The chain carries TRBV6-1 and TRBJ2-3; TRBD2 agrees at 9 bases. The sequenced sample was esophageal tumor tissue. The clonotype originates from a female donor with esophageal squamous cell carcinoma. CDR3 bases: TGTGCCAGCTATTCCCGCGGGAGGGCCGGCACAGATACGCAGTATTTT. This gives the protein CASYSRGRAGTDTQYF.